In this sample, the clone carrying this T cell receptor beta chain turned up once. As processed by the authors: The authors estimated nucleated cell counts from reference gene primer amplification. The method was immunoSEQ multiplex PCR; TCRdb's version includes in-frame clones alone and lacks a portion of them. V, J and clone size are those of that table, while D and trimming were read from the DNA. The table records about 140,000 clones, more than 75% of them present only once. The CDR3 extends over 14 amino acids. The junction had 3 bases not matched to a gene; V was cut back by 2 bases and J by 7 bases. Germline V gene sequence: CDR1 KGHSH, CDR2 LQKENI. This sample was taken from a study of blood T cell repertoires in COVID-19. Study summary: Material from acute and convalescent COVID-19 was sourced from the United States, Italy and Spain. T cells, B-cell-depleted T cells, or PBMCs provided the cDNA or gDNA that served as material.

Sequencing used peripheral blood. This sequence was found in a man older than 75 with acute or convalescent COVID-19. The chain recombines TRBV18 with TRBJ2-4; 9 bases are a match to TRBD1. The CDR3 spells CASSPTGGTNIQYF. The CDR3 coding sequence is TGTGCCAGCTCACCAACAGGGGGCACGAACATTCAGTACTTC. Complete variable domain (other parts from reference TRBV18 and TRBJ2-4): NAGVMQNPRHLVRRRGQEARLRCSPMKGHSHVYWYRQLPEEGLKFMVYLQKENIIDESGMPKERFSAEFPKEGPSILRIQQVVRGDSAAYFCASSPTGGTNIQYFGAGTRLSVL.